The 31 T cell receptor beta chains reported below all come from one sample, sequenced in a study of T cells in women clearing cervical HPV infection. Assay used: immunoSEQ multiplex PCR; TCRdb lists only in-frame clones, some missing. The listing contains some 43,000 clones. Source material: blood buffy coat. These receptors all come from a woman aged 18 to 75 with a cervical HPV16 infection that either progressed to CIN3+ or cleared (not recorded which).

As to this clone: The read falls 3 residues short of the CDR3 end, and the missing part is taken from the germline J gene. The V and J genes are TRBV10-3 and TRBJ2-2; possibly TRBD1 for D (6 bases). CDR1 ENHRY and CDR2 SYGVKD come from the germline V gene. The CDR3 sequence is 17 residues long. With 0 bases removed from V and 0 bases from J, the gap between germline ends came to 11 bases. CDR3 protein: CAISESRQGTNTGELFF. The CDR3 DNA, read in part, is TGTGCCATCAGTGAGTCGAGGCAGGGGACGAACACCGGGGAG.

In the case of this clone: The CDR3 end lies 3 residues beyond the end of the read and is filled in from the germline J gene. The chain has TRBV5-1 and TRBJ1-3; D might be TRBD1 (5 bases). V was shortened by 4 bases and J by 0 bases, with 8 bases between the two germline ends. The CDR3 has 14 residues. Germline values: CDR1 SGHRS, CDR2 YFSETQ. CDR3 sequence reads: CASSQGDSGNTIYF. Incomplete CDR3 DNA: TGCGCCAGCAGCCAGGGAGACTCTGGAAACACC. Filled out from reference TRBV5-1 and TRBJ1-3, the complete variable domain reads KAGVTQTPRYLIKTRGQQVTLSCSPISGHRSVSWYQQTPGQGLQFLFEYFSETQRNKGNFPGRFSGRQFSNSRSEMNVSTLELGDSALYLCASSQGDSGNTIYFGEGSWLTVV.

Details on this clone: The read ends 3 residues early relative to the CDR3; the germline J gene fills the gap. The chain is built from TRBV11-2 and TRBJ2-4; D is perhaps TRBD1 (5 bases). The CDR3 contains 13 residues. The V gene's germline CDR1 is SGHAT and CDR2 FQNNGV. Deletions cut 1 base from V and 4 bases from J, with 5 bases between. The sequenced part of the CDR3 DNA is TGTGCCAGCAGCTTAGGACAGAAAAACATT. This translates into CASSLGQKNI. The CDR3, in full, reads CASSLGQKNIQYF. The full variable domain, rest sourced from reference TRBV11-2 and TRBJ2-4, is EAGVAQSPRYKIIEKRQSVAFWCNPISGHATLYWYQQILGQGPKLLIQFQNNGVVDDSQLPKDRFSAERLKGVDSTLKIQPAKLEDSAVYLCASSLGQKNIQYFGAGTRLSVL.

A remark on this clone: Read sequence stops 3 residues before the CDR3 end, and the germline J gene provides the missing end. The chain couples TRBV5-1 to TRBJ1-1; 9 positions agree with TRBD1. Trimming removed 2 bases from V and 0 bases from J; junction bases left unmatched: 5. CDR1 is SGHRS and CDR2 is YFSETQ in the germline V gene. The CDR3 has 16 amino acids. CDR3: CASSFRGQGLNTEAFF. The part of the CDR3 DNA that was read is TGCGCCAGCAGCTTTAGAGGACAGGGGCTGAACACTGAA.

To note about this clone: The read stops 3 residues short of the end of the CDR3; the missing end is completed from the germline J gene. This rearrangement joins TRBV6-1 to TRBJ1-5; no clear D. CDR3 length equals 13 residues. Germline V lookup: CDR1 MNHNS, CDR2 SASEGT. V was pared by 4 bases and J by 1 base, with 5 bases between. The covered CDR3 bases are TGTGCCAGCAGTGCCGCGAGCAATCAGCCC. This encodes CASSAASNQP. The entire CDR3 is CASSAASNQPQHF.

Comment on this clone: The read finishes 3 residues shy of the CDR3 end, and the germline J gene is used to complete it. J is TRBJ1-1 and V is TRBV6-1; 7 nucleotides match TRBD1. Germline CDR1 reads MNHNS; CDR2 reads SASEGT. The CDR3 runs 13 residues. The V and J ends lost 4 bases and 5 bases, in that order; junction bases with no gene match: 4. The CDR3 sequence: CASSGQQGTEAFF. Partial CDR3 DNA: TGTGCCAGCAGTGGCCAACAGGGGACTGAA.

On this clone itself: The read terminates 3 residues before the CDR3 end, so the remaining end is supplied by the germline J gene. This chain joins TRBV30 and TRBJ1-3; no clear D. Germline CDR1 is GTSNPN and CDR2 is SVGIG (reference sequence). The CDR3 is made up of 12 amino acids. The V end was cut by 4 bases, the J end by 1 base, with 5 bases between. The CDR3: CAWTLSGNTIYF. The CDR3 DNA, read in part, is TGTGCCTGGACGCTATCTGGAAACACC.

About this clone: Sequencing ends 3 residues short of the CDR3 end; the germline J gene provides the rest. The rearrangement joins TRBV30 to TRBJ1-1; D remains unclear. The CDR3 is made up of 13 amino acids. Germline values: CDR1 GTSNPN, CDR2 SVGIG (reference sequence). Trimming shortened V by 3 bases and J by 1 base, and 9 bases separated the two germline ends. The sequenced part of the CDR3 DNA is TGTGCCTGGAGGAGCCCAAGGAACACTGAA. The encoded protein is CAWRSPRNTE. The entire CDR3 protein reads CAWRSPRNTEAFF.

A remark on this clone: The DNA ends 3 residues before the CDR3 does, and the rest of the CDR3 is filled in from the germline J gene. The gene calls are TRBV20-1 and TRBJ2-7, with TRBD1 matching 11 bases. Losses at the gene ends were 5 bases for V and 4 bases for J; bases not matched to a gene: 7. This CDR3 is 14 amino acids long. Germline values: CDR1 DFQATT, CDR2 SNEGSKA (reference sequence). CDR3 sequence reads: CSASGTGGFYEQYF. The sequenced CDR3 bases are TGCAGTGCTTCCGGGACAGGGGGATTTTACGAG.

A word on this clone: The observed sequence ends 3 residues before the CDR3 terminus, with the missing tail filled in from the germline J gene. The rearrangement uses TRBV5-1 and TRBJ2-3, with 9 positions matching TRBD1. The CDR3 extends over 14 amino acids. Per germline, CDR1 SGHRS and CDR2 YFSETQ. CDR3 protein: CASSLGDRVATQYF. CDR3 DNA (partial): TGCGCCAGCAGCTTGGGGGACAGGGTTGCGACG.

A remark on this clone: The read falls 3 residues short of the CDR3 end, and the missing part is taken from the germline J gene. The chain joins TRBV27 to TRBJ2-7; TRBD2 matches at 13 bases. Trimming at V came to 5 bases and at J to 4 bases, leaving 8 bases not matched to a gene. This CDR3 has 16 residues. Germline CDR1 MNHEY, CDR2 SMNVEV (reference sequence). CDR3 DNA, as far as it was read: TGTGCCAGCAGTAAAACCGGGACTAGCGGGAAATACGAG. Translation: CASSKTGTSGKYE. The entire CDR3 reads CASSKTGTSGKYEQYF.

The DNA read from the CDR3 is TGCGCCGGAAACCGCGCCCTCGGGACAGGTCACAATCAGCCC. It yields the protein CAGNRALGTGHNQP. The complete CDR3 reads CAGNRALGTGHNQPQHF. This chain uses TRBV10-1 with TRBJ1-5; 8 nucleotides agree with TRBD1. With the read ending 3 residues before the CDR3 end, the germline J gene is used to fill in that end. This CDR3 is built from 17 residues. Germline-derived CDR1 and CDR2 are WNHNN and SYGVQD (reference sequence). After removal of 11 bases from V and 3 bases from J, the junction contained 18 bases not matched to a gene.

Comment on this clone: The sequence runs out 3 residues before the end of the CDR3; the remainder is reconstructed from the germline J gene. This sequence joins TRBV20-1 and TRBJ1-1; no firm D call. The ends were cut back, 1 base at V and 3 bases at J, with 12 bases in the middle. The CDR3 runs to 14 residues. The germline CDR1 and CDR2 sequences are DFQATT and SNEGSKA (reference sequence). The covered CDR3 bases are TGCAGTGCTAGAGTCCCGGGGAAAGACACTGAA. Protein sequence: CSARVPGKDTE. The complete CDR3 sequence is CSARVPGKDTEAFF.

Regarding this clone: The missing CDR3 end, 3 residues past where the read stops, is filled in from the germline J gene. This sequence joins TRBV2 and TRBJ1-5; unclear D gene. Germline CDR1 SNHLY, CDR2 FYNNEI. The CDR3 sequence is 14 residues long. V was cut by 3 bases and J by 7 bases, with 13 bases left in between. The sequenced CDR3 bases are TGTGCCAGCAGTGATTTAGCCGTCAGCCAGCCC. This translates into CASSDLAVSQP. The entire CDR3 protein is CASSDLAVSQPQHF.

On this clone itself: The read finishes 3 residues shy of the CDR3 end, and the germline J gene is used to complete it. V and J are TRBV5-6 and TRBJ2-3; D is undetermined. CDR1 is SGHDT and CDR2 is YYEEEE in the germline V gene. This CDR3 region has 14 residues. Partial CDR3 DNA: TGTGCCAGCAGCCAAGGCCCGTACCAAGAGACG. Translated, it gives CASSQGPYQET. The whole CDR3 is CASSQGPYQETQYF.

CDR3 DNA, as far as it was read: TGTGCCAGCTCACCTCGAACATTGGAA. Protein: CASSPRTLE. The complete CDR3 reads CASSPRTLEAFF. V gene TRBV18 combines with J gene TRBJ1-1; D is uncertain. The CDR3 end falls 3 residues outside the read, so it is completed with the germline J gene. The length of the CDR3 is 12 residues. Germline CDR1 KGHSH, CDR2 LQKENI.

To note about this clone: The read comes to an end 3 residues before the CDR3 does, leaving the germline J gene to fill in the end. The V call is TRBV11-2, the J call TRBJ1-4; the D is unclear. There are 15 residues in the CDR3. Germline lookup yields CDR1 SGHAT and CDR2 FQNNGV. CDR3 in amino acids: CASSLESGVDSPLFF. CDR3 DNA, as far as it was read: TGTGCCAGCAGCTTAGAAAGCGGCGTGGATTCACCA.

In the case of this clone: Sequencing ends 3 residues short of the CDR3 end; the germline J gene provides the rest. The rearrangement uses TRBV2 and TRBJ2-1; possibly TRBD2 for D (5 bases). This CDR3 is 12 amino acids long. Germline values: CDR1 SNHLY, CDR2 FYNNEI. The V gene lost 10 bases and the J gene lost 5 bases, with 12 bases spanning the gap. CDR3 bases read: TGTGCCACAGGCCGGAGGAACAATGAG. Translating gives CATGRRNNE. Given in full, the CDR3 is CATGRRNNEQFF.

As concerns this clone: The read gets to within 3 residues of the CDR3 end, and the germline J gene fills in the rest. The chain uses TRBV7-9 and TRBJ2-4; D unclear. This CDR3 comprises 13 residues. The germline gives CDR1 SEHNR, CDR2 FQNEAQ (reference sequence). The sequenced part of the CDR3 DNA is TGTGCCAGCAGCTTAGGGCAGGCCTATGGT. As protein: CASSLGQAYG. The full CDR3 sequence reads CASSLGQAYGQYF.

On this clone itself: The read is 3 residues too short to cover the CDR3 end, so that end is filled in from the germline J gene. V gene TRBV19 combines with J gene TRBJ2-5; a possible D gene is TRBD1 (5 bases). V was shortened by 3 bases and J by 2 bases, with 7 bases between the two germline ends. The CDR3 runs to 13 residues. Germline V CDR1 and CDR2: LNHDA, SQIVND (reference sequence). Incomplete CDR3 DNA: TGTGCCAGTAGTATCACAGGACAAGAGACC. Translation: CASSITGQET. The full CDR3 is CASSITGQETQYF.

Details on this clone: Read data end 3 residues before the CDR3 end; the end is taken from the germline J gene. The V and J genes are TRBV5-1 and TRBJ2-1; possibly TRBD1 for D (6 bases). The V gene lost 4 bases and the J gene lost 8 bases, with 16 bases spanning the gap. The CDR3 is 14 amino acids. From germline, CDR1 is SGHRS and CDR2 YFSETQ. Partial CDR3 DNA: TGCGCCAGCAGCGGGGGACAAGGGTACGATGAG. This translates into CASSGGQGYDE. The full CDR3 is CASSGGQGYDEQFF. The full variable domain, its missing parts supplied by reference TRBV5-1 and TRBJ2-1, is KAGVTQTPRYLIKTRGQQVTLSCSPISGHRSVSWYQQTPGQGLQFLFEYFSETQRNKGNFPGRFSGRQFSNSRSEMNVSTLELGDSALYLCASSGGQGYDEQFFGPGTRLTVL.

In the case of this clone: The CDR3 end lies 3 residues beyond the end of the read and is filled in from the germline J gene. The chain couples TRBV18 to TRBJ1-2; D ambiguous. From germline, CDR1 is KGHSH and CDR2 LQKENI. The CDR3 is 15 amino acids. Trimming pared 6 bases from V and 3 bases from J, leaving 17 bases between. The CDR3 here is CASSEGQSNYYGYTF. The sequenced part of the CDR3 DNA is TGTGCCAGCTCTGAAGGGCAGTCCAATTACTATGGC.

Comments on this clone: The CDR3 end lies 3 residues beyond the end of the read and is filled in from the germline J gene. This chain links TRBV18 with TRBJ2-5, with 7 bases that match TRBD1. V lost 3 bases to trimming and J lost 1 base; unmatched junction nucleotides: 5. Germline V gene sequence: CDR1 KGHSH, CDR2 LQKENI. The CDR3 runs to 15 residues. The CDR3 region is CASSPRQGPQETQYF. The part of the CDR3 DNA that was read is TGTGCCAGCTCACCCCGACAGGGACCCCAAGAGACC.

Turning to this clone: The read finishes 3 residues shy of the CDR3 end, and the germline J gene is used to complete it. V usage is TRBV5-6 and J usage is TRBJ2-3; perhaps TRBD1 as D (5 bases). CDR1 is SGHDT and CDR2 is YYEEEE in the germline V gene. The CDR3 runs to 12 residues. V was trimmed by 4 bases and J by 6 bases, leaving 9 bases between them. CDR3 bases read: TGTGCCAGCAGCGTCAGGGTTGATACG. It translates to CASSVRVDT. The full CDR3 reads CASSVRVDTQYF.

The CDR3 bases that were read are TGTGCCAGCAGCGGGGGGGCCGGCGGGGAG. Translating gives CASSGGAGGE. The full-length CDR3 reads as CASSGGAGGELFF. This chain connects TRBV7-9 to TRBJ2-2; possibly TRBD2 for D (7 bases). Coverage ceases 3 residues before the CDR3 finishes, and the germline J gene fills in the end. The germline V and J ends were trimmed by 5 bases and 7 bases, with 11 bases remaining between them. The CDR3 length is 13 residues. CDR1 is SEHNR and CDR2 is FQNEAQ in the germline V gene (reference sequence).

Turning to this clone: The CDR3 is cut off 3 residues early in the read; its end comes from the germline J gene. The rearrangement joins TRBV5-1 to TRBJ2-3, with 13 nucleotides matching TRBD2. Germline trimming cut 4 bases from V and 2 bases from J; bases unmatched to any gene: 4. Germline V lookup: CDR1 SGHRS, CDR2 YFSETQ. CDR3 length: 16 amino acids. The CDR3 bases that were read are TGCGCCAGCAGCCCGGGACTAGCGGGGCTCACAGATACG. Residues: CASSPGLAGLTDT. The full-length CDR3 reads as CASSPGLAGLTDTQYF.

The sequenced CDR3 bases are TGTGCCAGCAGCCAAGGATCGGGACAGGGAGACAATCAGCCC. This sequence encodes CASSQGSGQGDNQP. The full CDR3 sequence reads CASSQGSGQGDNQPQHF. The rearrangement joins TRBV4-2 to TRBJ1-5, with 9 positions matching TRBD1. The sequenced fragment ends 3 residues before the CDR3 boundary, so the rest is inferred from the germline J gene. The CDR3 is 17 residues long. V was clipped by 1 base and J by 3 bases; unmatched bases: 7. Germline lookup yields CDR1 LGHNA and CDR2 YNFKEQ.

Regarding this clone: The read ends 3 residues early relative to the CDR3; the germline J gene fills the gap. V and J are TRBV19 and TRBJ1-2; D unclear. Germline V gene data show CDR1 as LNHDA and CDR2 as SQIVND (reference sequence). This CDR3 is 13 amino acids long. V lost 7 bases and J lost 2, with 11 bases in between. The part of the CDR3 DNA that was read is TGTGCCAGTAAGGAGGGCCCCAACTATGGC. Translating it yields CASKEGPNYG. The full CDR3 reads CASKEGPNYGYTF.

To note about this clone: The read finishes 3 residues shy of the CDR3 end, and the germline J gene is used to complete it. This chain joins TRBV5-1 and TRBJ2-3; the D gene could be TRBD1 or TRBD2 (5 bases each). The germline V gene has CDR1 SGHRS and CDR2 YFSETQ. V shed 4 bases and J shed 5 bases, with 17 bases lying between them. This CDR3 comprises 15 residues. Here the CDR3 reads CASSRSQEVGDTQYF. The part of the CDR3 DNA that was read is TGCGCCAGCAGCCGATCACAGGAGGTGGGAGATACG.

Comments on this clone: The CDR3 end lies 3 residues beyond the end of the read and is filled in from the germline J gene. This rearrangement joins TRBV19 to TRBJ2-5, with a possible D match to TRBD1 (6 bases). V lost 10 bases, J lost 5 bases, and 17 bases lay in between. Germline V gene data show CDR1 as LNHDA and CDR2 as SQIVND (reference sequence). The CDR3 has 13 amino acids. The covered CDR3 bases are TGTGCCACCAAACAGGGAGTTGAGGAGACC. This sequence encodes CATKQGVEET. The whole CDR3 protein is CATKQGVEETQYF.

CDR3 DNA (partial): TGCGCCAGCAGCCCGGGACAGGCCGAGGGGGGT. Amino acids: CASSPGQAEGG. The complete CDR3 reads CASSPGQAEGGQYF. The chain carries TRBV5-1 and TRBJ2-4, with 8 bases lining up with TRBD1. The read finishes 3 residues shy of the CDR3 end, and the germline J gene is used to complete it. This CDR3 comprises 14 residues. Per the germline V gene, CDR1 is SGHRS and CDR2 is YFSETQ.